The 15 T cell receptor beta chains presented below share a single source sample, sequenced in a study of T cell repertoires in cytomegalovirus infection. MiXCR, run by TCRdb on the reads, gives a single entry per CDR3 protein. The sample consists of around 440,000 distinct CDR3 sequences, roughly 12% of them appearing once. Material: PBMCs. The receptors were sampled from a human donor in good health (CMV status not recorded). Some clones in this sample may be carry-over from other donors' samples.

The J gene is TRBJ2-7, the V gene TRBV4-2, with 9 bases aligning to TRBD2. Germline CDR1 reads LGHNA; CDR2 reads YNFKEQ. Trimming cost V 4 bases and J 6 bases; bases outside gene matches: 10. The CDR3 loop spans 15 amino acids. CDR3 in amino acids: CASSPTYSSGTEQYF. CDR3 nucleotides: TGTGCCAGCAGCCCCACCTATTCTAGCGGGACCGAGCAGTACTTC.

On this clonotype: Possible read error: a much larger clone is one base away. This chain joins TRBV7-9 and TRBJ2-7; the D gene is possibly TRBD2 (6 bases). The CDR3 runs 14 residues. Germline V gene data show CDR1 as SEHNR and CDR2 as FQNEAQ (reference sequence). The CDR3 region has the DNA TGTGCCAGCACCCTTAGCGGCAGCTCCTACGAGCAGTGCTTC. As protein: CASTLSGSSYEQCF.

This clonotype appeared a few times. J is TRBJ2-1 and V is TRBV7-9, with D maybe TRBD1 (6 bases). From germline, CDR1 is SEHNR and CDR2 FQNEAQ (reference sequence). The length of the CDR3 is 13 residues. V lost 4 bases, J lost 11 bases, and 15 bases lay in between. The CDR3, as DNA: TGTGCCAGCAGCTCCGGGACAAAGGAGAAGCAGTTCTTC. Its translation is CASSSGTKEKQFF.

This clonotype showed up many times. The genes are TRBV4-1 and TRBJ1-5; D not certain. The CDR3 sequence is 15 residues long. CDR1 MGHRA and CDR2 YSYEKL come from the germline V gene. V lost 2 bases and J lost 7, with 15 bases in between. CDR3 in DNA: TGCGCCAGCAGCCAAAACCCCATCTTTAGGCAGCCCCAGCATTTT. Encoded protein: CASSQNPIFRQPQHF.

This clonotype was found many times. V gene TRBV7-2 combines with J gene TRBJ1-3; no firm D call. Trimming shortened V by 0 bases and J by 0 bases, and 9 bases separated the two germline ends. The CDR3 has 16 amino acids. The germline CDR1 and CDR2 sequences are SGHTA and FQGNSA. The CDR3 sequence: CASSLAAAFSGNTIYF. CDR3 DNA: TGTGCCAGCAGCTTAGCGGCCGCTTTCTCTGGAAACACCATATATTTT. The full variable domain, rest sourced from reference TRBV7-2 and TRBJ1-3, is GAGVSQSPSNKVTEKGKDVELRCDPISGHTALYWYRQSLGQGLEFLIYFQGNSAPDKSGLPSDRFSAERTGGSVSTLTIQRTQQEDSAVYLCASSLAAAFSGNTIYFGEGSWLTVV.

This clonotype has at least ten counts. The chain combines TRBV20-1 with TRBJ2-1; 13 bases are shared with TRBD2. The CDR3 consists of 16 residues. Germline V gene lookup returns CDR1 DFQATT and CDR2 SNEGSKA (reference sequence). J lost 8 bases, V lost 4 bases, and 11 bases had no gene match. The CDR3 spells CSATSGLAGEKDEQFF. The CDR3 nucleotides are TGCAGTGCTACCTCTGGACTAGCGGGGGAAAAAGATGAGCAGTTCTTC.

In its sample, this clonotype was seen many times. The J gene is TRBJ2-6, the V gene TRBV7-8, with D perhaps TRBD1 (6 bases). The germline V and J ends were trimmed by 3 bases and 2 bases, with 8 bases remaining between them. CDR1 SGHVS and CDR2 FQNEAQ come from the germline V gene. The CDR3 is 15 residues long. This CDR3 reads CASSFAGAGANVLTF. CDR3 sequence (DNA): TGTGCCAGCAGCTTTGCAGGGGCTGGGGCCAACGTCCTGACTTTC.

In its sample, this clonotype was seen many times. The chain links TRBV2 to TRBJ2-5; D is unresolved. The germline V gene has CDR1 SNHLY and CDR2 FYNNEI. Trimming left V 1 base short and J 0 bases short, with 6 bases between. The CDR3 covers 14 residues. CDR3 region: CASSEGPNQETQYF. CDR3 coding DNA: TGTGCCAGCAGTGAAGGACCAAACCAAGAGACCCAGTACTTC.

This clonotype has just one count. The chain is built from TRBV6-2 or TRBV6-3 and TRBJ1-1; D may be TRBD1 (5 bases). Germline V gives CDR1 MNHEY, CDR2 SVGEGT. This CDR3 region has 15 residues. The CDR3 spells CGIRDLSLPNTEAFF. The CDR3 DNA is TGTGGCATCAGGGACCTGTCTCTCCCCAACACTGAAGCTTTCTTT.

This chain uses TRBV15 with TRBJ2-7, with D hard to call. This CDR3 has 13 amino acids. Germline V gene sequence: CDR1 LNHNV, CDR2 YYDKDF (reference sequence). Trimming removed 5 bases at V and 6 bases at J, with 14 bases between. Written as DNA, the CDR3 is TGTGCCACCAGCCCCGAGGAGTTTTTCGAGCAGTACTTC. This gives the protein CATSPEEFFEQYF.

V gene TRBV2 combines with J gene TRBJ2-7; no firm D call. This CDR3 comprises 12 residues. The germline V and J ends were trimmed by 6 bases and 5 bases, with 11 bases remaining between them. Germline V gene sequence: CDR1 SNHLY, CDR2 FYNNEI. The CDR3 DNA reads TGTGCCAGCAGCGATCCGGGCCACGAGCAGTACTTC. It is translated as CASSDPGHEQYF.

This chain uses TRBV15 with TRBJ2-6; 11 bases agree with TRBD2. CDR3 length equals 22 residues. In germline, CDR1 is LNHNV, CDR2 YYDKDF (reference sequence). With 2 bases clipped from V and 0 bases from J, the junction kept 15 bases outside the gene matches. The CDR3 region is CATSRPAATLAGGISGANVLTF. For the CDR3, the DNA is TGTGCCACCAGCAGACCGGCCGCAACCTTAGCGGGAGGGATCTCTGGGGCCAACGTCCTGACTTTC.

This clonotype appeared many times. This chain uses TRBV19 with TRBJ1-1; 7 bases are shared with TRBD1. Germline V gene data show CDR1 as LNHDA and CDR2 as SQIVND (reference sequence). CDR3 length equals 15 residues. After removal of 0 bases from V and 6 bases from J, the junction contained 7 bases not matched to a gene. The CDR3 sequence is CASSIDEGGRPEAFF. CDR3 bases: TGTGCCAGTAGTATAGATGAAGGGGGCCGCCCTGAAGCTTTCTTT.

This chain uses TRBV6-5 with TRBJ1-3; D is perhaps TRBD1 (6 bases). V dropped 0 bases and J dropped 0 bases, with 9 bases sitting between them. Germline values: CDR1 MNHEY, CDR2 SVGAGI. This CDR3 comprises 16 residues. CDR3 nucleotide sequence: TGTGCCAGCAGTTACTCGACAGGTTTCTCTGGAAACACCATATATTTT. Residues: CASSYSTGFSGNTIYF.

This sequence joins TRBV7-9 and TRBJ2-1, with D tentatively TRBD1 or TRBD2 (5 bases each). This CDR3 region has 14 residues. Germline CDR1 reads SEHNR; CDR2 reads FQNEAQ (reference sequence). V was pared by 6 bases and J by 7 bases, with 16 bases between. CDR3 sequence (DNA): TGTGCCAGCAGTTTTACGGCAGGGAGTAATGAGCAGTTCTTC. Its translation: CASSFTAGSNEQFF.